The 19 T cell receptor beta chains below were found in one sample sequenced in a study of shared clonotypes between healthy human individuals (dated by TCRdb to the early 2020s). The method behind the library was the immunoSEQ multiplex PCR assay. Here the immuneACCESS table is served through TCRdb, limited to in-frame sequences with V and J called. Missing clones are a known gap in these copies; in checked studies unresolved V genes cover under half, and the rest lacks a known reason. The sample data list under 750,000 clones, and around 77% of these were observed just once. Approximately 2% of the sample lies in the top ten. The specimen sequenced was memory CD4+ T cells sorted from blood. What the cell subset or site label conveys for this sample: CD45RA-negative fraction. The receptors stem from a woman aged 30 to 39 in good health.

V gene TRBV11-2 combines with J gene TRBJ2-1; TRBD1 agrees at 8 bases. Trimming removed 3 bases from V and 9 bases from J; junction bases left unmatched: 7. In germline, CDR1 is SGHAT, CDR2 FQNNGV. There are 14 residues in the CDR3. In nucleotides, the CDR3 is TGTGCCAGCAGCTTCCGGACAGGGCCGGGTGAGCAGTTCTTC. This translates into CASSFRTGPGEQFF.

This CDR3 reads CASSQETSGSTYEQYF. CDR3 nucleotide sequence: TGTGCCAGCAGCCAAGAGACTAGCGGAAGTACCTACGAGCAGTACTTC. The genes are TRBV4-2 and TRBJ2-5; 9 bases align to TRBD2. The end of the DNA is better explained by TRBJ2-7, so the J call may be wrong. Germline CDR1 LGHNA, CDR2 YNFKEQ. The CDR3 extends over 16 amino acids.

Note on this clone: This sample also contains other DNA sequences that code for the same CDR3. The CDR3 coding sequence is TGTGCCAGCAGTTTAGAAGAGACCCAGTACTTC. Protein sequence: CASSLEETQYF. V gene TRBV27 combines with J gene TRBJ2-5; D not resolved. The CDR3 has 11 residues. Trimming cost V 2 bases and J 3 bases, with 1 base left between them. Germline CDR1 MNHEY, CDR2 SMNVEV (reference sequence).

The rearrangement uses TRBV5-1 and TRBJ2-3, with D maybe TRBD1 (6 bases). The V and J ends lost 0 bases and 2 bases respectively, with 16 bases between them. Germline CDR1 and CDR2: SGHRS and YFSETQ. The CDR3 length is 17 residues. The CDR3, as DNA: TGCGCCAGCAGCTTGGCGGTGGGGGCCGGGTCCACAGATACGCAGTATTTT. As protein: CASSLAVGAGSTDTQYF.

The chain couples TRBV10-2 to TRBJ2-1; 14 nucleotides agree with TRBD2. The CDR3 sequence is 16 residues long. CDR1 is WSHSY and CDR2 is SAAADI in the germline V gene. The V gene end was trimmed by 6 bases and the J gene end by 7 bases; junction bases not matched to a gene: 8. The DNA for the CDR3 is TGCGCCAGCAGGACGGGACTAGCGGGAGCTAGGAATGAGCAGTTCTTC. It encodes CASRTGLAGARNEQFF.

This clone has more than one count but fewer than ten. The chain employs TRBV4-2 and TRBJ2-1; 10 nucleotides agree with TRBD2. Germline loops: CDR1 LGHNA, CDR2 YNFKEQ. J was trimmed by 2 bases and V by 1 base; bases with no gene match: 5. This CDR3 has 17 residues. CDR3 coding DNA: TGTGCCAGCAGCCAAGGACTAGCGGGCCTTACCTACAATGAGCAGTTCTTC. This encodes CASSQGLAGLTYNEQFF.

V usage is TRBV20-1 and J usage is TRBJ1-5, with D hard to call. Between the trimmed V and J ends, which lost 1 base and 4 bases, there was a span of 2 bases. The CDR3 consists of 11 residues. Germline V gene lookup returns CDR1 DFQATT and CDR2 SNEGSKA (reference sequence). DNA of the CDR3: TGCAGTGCTAGAGGGAATCAGCCCCAGCATTTT. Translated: CSARGNQPQHF.

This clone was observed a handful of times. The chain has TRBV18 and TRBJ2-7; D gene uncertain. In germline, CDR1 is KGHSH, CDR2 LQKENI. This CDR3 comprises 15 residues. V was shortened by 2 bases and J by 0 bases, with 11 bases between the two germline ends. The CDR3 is CASSPSAGRSYEQYF. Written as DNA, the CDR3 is TGTGCCAGCTCACCATCGGCCGGGCGCTCCTACGAGCAGTACTTC.

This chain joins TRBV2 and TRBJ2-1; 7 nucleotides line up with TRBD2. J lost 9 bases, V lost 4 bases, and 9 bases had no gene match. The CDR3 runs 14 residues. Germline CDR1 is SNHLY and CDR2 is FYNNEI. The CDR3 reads CASSVGLEMSEQFF. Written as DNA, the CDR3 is TGTGCCAGCAGTGTTGGACTAGAGATGAGTGAGCAGTTCTTC.

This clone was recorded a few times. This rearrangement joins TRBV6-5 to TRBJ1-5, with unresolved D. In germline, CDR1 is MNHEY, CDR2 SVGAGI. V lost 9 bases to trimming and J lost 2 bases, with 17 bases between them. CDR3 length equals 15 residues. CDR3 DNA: TGTGCCAGGACACTACTGGGCTTCGGCAATCAGCCCCAGCATTTT. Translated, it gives CARTLLGFGNQPQHF.

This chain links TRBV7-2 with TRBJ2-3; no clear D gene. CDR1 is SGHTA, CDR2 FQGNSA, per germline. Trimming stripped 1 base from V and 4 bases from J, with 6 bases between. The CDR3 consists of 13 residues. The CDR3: CASSLVWSDTQYF. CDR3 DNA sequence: TGTGCCAGCAGCTTAGTCTGGTCAGATACGCAGTATTTT.

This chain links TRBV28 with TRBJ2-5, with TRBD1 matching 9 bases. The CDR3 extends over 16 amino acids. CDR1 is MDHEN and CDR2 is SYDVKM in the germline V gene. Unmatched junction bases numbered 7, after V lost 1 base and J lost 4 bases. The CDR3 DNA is TGTGCCAGCAGTTTATTCGCGACAGGGGGACGAGAGACCCAGTACTTC. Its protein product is CASSLFATGGRETQYF.

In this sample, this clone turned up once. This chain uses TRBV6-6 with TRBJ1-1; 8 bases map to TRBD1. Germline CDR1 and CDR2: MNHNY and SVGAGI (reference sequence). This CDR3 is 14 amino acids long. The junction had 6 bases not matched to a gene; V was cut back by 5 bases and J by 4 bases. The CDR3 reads CASSQGQGGTEAFF. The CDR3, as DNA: TGTGCCAGCAGTCAAGGACAGGGCGGCACTGAAGCTTTCTTT.

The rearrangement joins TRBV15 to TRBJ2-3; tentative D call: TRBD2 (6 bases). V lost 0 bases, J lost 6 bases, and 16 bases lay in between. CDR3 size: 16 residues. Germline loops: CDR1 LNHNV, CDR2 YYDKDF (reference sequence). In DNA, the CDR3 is TGTGCCACCAGCAGAGATGGGGCGGGGACCCGGGATACGCAGTATTTT. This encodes CATSRDGAGTRDTQYF. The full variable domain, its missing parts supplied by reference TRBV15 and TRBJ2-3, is DAMVIQNPRYQVTQFGKPVTLSCSQTLNHNVMYWYQQKSSQAPKLLFHYYDKDFNNEADTPDNFQSRRPNTSFCFLDIRSPGLGDTAMYLCATSRDGAGTRDTQYFGPGTRLTVL.

The CDR3 nucleotides read TGCGCCAGCAGCAGTCACCGCCGGGACAGGAACACTGAAGCTTTCTTT. Protein: CASSSHRRDRNTEAFF. The rearrangement joins TRBV10-2 to TRBJ1-1; 7 bases are shared with TRBD1. Germline loops: CDR1 WSHSY, CDR2 SAAADI. Germline trimming cut 6 bases from V and 1 base from J; bases unmatched to any gene: 11. The CDR3 spans 16 residues.

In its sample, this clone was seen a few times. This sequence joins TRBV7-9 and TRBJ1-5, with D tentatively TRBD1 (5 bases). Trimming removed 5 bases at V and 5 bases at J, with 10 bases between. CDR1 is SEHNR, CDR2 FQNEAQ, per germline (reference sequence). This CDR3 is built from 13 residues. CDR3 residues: CASSRFRDQPQHF. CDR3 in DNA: TGTGCCAGCAGCAGATTCAGGGATCAGCCCCAGCATTTT. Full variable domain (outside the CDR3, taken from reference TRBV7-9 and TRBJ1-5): DTGVSQNPRHKITKRGQNVTFRCDPISEHNRLYWYRQTLGQGPEFLTYFQNEAQLEKSRLLSDRFSAERPKGSFSTLEIQRTEQGDSAMYLCASSRFRDQPQHFGDGTRLSIL.

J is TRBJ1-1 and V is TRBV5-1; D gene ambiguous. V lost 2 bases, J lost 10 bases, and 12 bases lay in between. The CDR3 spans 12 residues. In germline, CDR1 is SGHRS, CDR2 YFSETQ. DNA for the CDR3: TGCGCCAGCAGCTTAGATTGGGTTCCAGCTTTCTTT. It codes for CASSLDWVPAFF.

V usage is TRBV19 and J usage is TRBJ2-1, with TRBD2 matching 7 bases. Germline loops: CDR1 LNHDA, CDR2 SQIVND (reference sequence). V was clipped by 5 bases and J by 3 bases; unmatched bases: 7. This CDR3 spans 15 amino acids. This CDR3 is CASSPSAGYYNEQFF. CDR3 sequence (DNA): TGTGCCAGTAGTCCCTCAGCGGGATACTACAATGAGCAGTTCTTC.

Here the CDR3 DNA reads TGTGCCAGCAGTCCCGGACAGTACAATGAGCAGTTCTTC. It is translated as CASSPGQYNEQFF. The rearrangement uses TRBV2 and TRBJ2-1; D is perhaps TRBD1 (6 bases). CDR3 length: 13 residues. Trimming left V 5 bases short and J 4 bases short, with 9 bases between. In germline, CDR1 is SNHLY, CDR2 FYNNEI.